Sequencing of this TCR beta chain was carried out in a study of blood T cell repertoires in COVID-19. Study information: Sites across the United States, Italy and Spain contributed samples from acute and convalescent COVID-19.

In the authors' methods: Using reference gene primer amplification, nucleated cell counts were estimated. Clones were sequenced by immunoSEQ multiplex PCR, and TCRdb holds only the in-frame ones, with some missing. The DNA was the basis for D and trimming; V, J and clone size are from that table. Here the sample spans around 110,000 clones, more than 75% being singletons. Germline V gene lookup returns CDR1 DFQATT and CDR2 SNEGSKA (reference sequence). The CDR3 loop spans 11 amino acids. Trimming cost V 5 bases and J 3 bases; bases outside gene matches: 1. The TCR sequence derives from a man in his forties with acute or convalescent COVID-19. Input material: peripheral blood. The chain combines TRBV20-1 with TRBJ2-7; 7 bases match TRBD1. The CDR3 reads CSAGTVYEQYF. The CDR3 DNA follows: TGCAGTGCTGGGACAGTCTACGAGCAGTACTTC.